This entry describes one T cell receptor (beta chain). The source of the sample is a study of OX40 agonist ivuxolimab in advanced cancers. Background on the study: Patients were treated with intravenous ivuxolimab, dosed at 0.01 to 10 mg/kg and infused every 2 weeks. Partial responses were recorded for three patients, including one with hepatocellular carcinoma and two with cutaneous melanoma.

This table comes from immunoSEQ multiplex PCR, and its TCRdb copy is limited to in-frame clones, with some not included. The sample lists about 60,000 clones; 85% were seen once. From germline, CDR1 is MNHNS and CDR2 SASEGT. This CDR3 has 17 amino acids. V was cut by 4 bases and J by 0 bases, with 15 bases left in between. The rearrangement uses TRBV6-1 and TRBJ2-2; D not resolved. The TCR originated in an adult with an advanced solid tumor such as melanoma, head and neck, liver or kidney cancer. The sequences come from CD4+ or CD8+ T cells sorted from blood, collected in a trial of the OX40 agonist ivuxolimab. The CDR3 loop reads CASSVAALGTNTGELFF. The CDR3 DNA reads as TGTGCCAGCAGTGTGGCAGCCCTAGGTACGAACACCGGGGAGCTGTTTTTT.